These 11 T cell receptor beta chains were all obtained from the same sample, sequenced in a study of Graves' ophthalmopathy and Graves' hyperthyroidism. The authors amplified TCR beta CDR3 regions, and they did so from RNA transcripts for repertoire sequencing. Amplification began with first-round RT-PCR using HTBI primers, then second-round multiplex PCR was performed. In TCRdb, the multiplex PCR reads were re-called with MiXCR into one record per CDR3 protein. The sample yields roughly 160,000 distinct CDR3 sequences, about two fifths seen once. Material for sequencing was peripheral blood. All receptors derive from a man between 25 and 39 years old with Graves' ophthalmopathy.

This chain uses TRBV6-1 with TRBJ2-7; D is undetermined. The germline V gene has CDR1 MNHNS and CDR2 SASEGT. This CDR3 is built from 13 residues. Trimming stripped 6 bases from V and 3 bases from J, with 12 bases between. The CDR3 region is CASRSGGSYEQYF. The CDR3 DNA is TGTGCCAGCAGAAGTGGTGGCAGCTACGAGCAGTACTTC.

This clonotype occurred many times. This chain links TRBV30 with TRBJ2-5; either TRBD1 or TRBD2 may fit D (7 bases each). V lost 3 bases and J 7 bases, leaving 24 bases between the germline ends. The germline V gene encodes CDR1 GTSNPN and CDR2 SVGIG (reference sequence). The CDR3 totals 16 residues. The CDR3 DNA reads TGTGCCTGGAGCCGACAGGGAGGGAGGAGGAGGGGGACCCAGTACTTC. Its protein is CAWSRQGGRRRGTQYF. The variable domain in full, with the rest retrieved from reference TRBV30 and TRBJ2-5, is SQTIHQWPATLVQPVGSPLSLECTVEGTSNPNLYWYRQAAGRGLQLLFYSVGIGQISSEVPQNLSASRPQDRQFILSSKKLLLSDSGFYLCAWSRQGGRRRGTQYFGPGTRLLVL.

The rearrangement links TRBV9 to TRBJ2-7; no reliable D call. Germline loops: CDR1 SGDLS, CDR2 YYNGEE. The CDR3 totals 12 residues. Deletions cut 5 bases from V and 6 bases from J, with 12 bases between. The CDR3 sequence: CASSDGEAEQYF. The CDR3 DNA reads TGTGCCAGCAGTGACGGAGAAGCCGAGCAGTACTTC. Based on the CDR3 plus reference TRBV9 and TRBJ2-7, the full variable domain is DSGVTQTPKHLITATGQRVTLRCSPRSGDLSVYWYQQSLDQGLQFLIQYYNGEERAKGNILERFSAQQFPDLHSELNLSSLELGDSALYFCASSDGEAEQYFGPGTRLTVT.

J is TRBJ2-7 and V is TRBV4-1; D gene ambiguous. This CDR3 has 13 residues. Trimming shortened V by 2 bases and J by 3 bases, and 8 bases separated the two germline ends. Germline V gene data show CDR1 as MGHRA and CDR2 as YSYEKL. Written as DNA, the CDR3 is TGCGCCAGCAGCCAACAATTAGACTACGAGCAGTACTTC. Protein sequence: CASSQQLDYEQYF.

The sample holds a few counts of this clonotype. This chain connects TRBV6-5 to TRBJ2-7; 9 bases are shared with TRBD2. The V segment lost 0 bases and the J segment 4 bases; nucleotides outside the gene matches: 7. This CDR3 contains 16 residues. Germline V lookup: CDR1 MNHEY, CDR2 SVGAGI. CDR3 protein: CASSYSSSGRKYEQYF. The CDR3 DNA reads as TGTGCCAGCAGTTACTCGAGCAGCGGGAGGAAATACGAGCAGTACTTC.

The rearrangement joins TRBV19 to TRBJ1-2; D gene unclear. V was pared by 0 bases and J by 7 bases, with 12 bases between. The CDR3 extends over 14 amino acids. In germline, CDR1 is LNHDA, CDR2 SQIVND (reference sequence). The CDR3 sequence is CASSIDRGGTGYTF. CDR3 DNA: TGTGCCAGTAGTATAGATCGGGGAGGCACTGGCTACACCTTC. Filled out from reference TRBV19 and TRBJ1-2, the complete variable domain reads DGGITQSPKYLFRKEGQNVTLSCEQNLNHDAMYWYRQDPGQGLRLIYYSQIVNDFQKGDIAEGYSVSREKKESFPLTVTSAQKNPTAFYLCASSIDRGGTGYTFGSGTRLTVV.

This clonotype has a count of ten or more. This chain links TRBV12-3 or TRBV12-4 with TRBJ2-7; 8 bases are a match to TRBD1. V was clipped by 7 bases and J by 3 bases; unmatched bases: 8. The CDR3 contains 14 residues. CDR3 in DNA: TGTGCCAGCAAACAAATTACAGGGGGCTACGAGCAGTACTTC. The encoded protein is CASKQITGGYEQYF.

This clonotype was observed at least ten times. The genes are TRBV18 and TRBJ2-7; TRBD2 agrees at 13 bases. The CDR3 is 16 amino acids. The V and J ends lost 0 bases and 3 bases, in that order; junction bases with no gene match: 2. CDR1 is KGHSH and CDR2 is LQKENI in the germline V gene. For the CDR3, the DNA is TGTGCCAGCTCACCACCGGGACTAGCGGGGATCTACGAGCAGTACTTC. As protein: CASSPPGLAGIYEQYF.

This clonotype was seen at least ten times. The V gene is TRBV12-3 or TRBV12-4, the J gene TRBJ2-7; possible D gene TRBD2, 5 bases. Trimming took off 7 bases at V and 9 bases at J, with 28 bases between the two ends. This CDR3 has 16 amino acids. The CDR3 spells CASKVHRPGGCFWQYF. CDR3 in DNA: TGTGCCAGCAAGGTTCACCGACCTGGAGGTTGTTTTTGGCAGTACTTC.

This clonotype was seen repeatedly, ten times or more. One end of the junction fails to match germline, which may point to a read error. This chain uses TRBV12-3 or TRBV12-4 with TRBJ2-7, with a tentative D call TRBD1 (6 bases). The CDR3 sequence is 11 residues long. The CDR3 here is CASSLKTGRDF. In nucleotides, the CDR3 is TGTGCCAGCAGTTTAAAGACAGGCAGAGACTTC.

Many counts were recorded for this clonotype. This chain uses TRBV5-6 with TRBJ1-6, with D perhaps matching TRBD1 (6 bases). V was trimmed by 5 bases and J by 4 bases, leaving 19 bases between them. This CDR3 has 17 residues. Per germline, CDR1 SGHDT and CDR2 YYEEEE. This chain's CDR3 is CASRRGHRDHYNSPLHF. DNA for the CDR3: TGTGCCAGCAGGCGGGGGCACCGGGATCATTATAATTCACCCCTCCACTTT.